This TCR beta chain derives from a study of radiotherapy plus CTLA-4 blockade in lung cancer. In the study overall: Across the patients, objective responses occurred in less than 20%, and disease control in just over 30%. General study results and limits: Dynamics of early blood T cell clones, together with interferon-beta, were reportedly the best predictors of response. After radiotherapy and ipilimumab, tumor-derived clones expanded in peripheral blood.

This clone was found once. Its target is unknown. The assay was immunoSEQ multiplex PCR, and TCRdb's table has in-frame clones only and misses some. The data hold 80,000 to 100,000 clones, with roughly four fifths observed a single time. This CDR3 region has 17 residues. With 5 bases clipped from V and 3 bases from J, the junction kept 12 bases outside the gene matches. The germline gives CDR1 WNHNN, CDR2 SYGVQD (reference sequence). Focal radiation plus CTLA-4 blockade with ipilimumab was administered to patients who had chemo-refractory metastatic non-small-cell lung cancer. The specimen comprised peripheral blood, sampled from a patient treated with radiotherapy plus ipilimumab. This sequence was found in a human donor with non-small cell lung cancer who had a partial response to radiotherapy plus ipilimumab. The rearrangement uses TRBV10-1 and TRBJ2-1, with TRBD2 identical over 8 bases. The CDR3 here is CASSPNSGRNYYNEQFF. The CDR3 DNA is TGCGCCAGCAGTCCAAACAGCGGGAGAAATTACTACAATGAGCAGTTCTTC.